These T cell receptor beta chains were read from a single sample in a study of Graves' ophthalmopathy and Graves' hyperthyroidism. TCRdb redid the calling of the multiplex PCR reads with MiXCR, one entry per CDR3 protein. The repertoire holds more than 300,000 distinct CDR3 sequences, with roughly 15% as singletons. Specimen: peripheral blood. Receptors originate from an adult woman with stable Graves' hyperthyroidism. The CDR3 runs from the conserved cysteine through the conserved F or W. A D gene is named only where the DNA matches it firmly. The size of a clone is reported for some rows only, either as once, few or many, or as a class for expanded clones.

j_call,d_call,clone_size,v_call,cdr3_aa,cdr3_nt
TRBJ2-7,NA,many,TRBV29-1,CSVEGAARLGAYEQYF,TGCAGCGTTGAAGGGGCCGCCCGGCTGGGGGCCTACGAGCAGTACTTC
TRBJ2-2,TRBD1,many,TRBV15,CATSSGTGYTGELFF,TGTGCCACCAGCAGCGGGACAGGCTACACCGGGGAGCTGTTTTTT
TRBJ2-1,TRBD2,NA,TRBV6-5,CASGTSGNNEQFF,TGTGCCAGCGGGACTAGCGGGAACAATGAGCAGTTCTTC
TRBJ1-2,NA,NA,TRBV29-1,CSAGTDSRGYTF,TGCAGCGCCGGGACGGACTCTAGGGGCTACACCTTC
TRBJ2-2,TRBD1,few,TRBV12-5,CASGSGQGADTGELFF,TGTGCTAGTGGGTCGGGGCAGGGGGCGGACACCGGGGAGCTGTTTTTT
TRBJ2-2,NA,NA,TRBV5-5,CASSLTPANTGELFF,TGTGCCAGCAGCTTGACACCAGCGAACACCGGGGAGCTGTTTTTT
TRBJ2-7,NA,many,TRBV28,CASSLGTGILREQYF,TGTGCCAGCAGTTTAGGGACGGGCATTCTTCGCGAGCAGTACTTC
TRBJ1-5,TRBD1,many,TRBV20-1,CSARDRVVNQPQHF,TGCAGTGCTAGGGACAGGGTAGTCAATCAGCCCCAGCATTTT
TRBJ1-2,NA,many,TRBV11-1,CASSWDQSPFNYGYTF,TGTGCCAGCAGCTGGGACCAGAGTCCATTTAACTATGGCTACACCTTC
TRBJ2-7,TRBD2,many,TRBV7-3,CASSLSSGGYYEQYF,TGTGCCAGCAGCTTAAGTAGCGGGGGATACTACGAGCAGTACTTC
TRBJ2-3,NA,few,TRBV5-4,CASSLPSGPRTDTQYF,TGTGCCAGCAGCTTGCCGAGCGGGCCACGCACAGATACGCAGTATTTT